The table lists the clone carrying this TCR beta chain with a few counts. Its specificity is not known. This record comes from a study of identical twins. Findings of the study overall: Invariant cells of the MAIT and iNKT types might have partly distorted the zero-insertion analyses. Its conclusions, products of cross-sectional statistical analysis, did not come from following the same donors.

Per the germline V gene, CDR1 is MGHRA and CDR2 is YSYEKL. This CDR3 has 15 amino acids. V lost 2 bases and J lost 7; bases outside the gene matches: 7. Template switching created a universal primer site, and the cDNA included unique molecular identifiers. Via MiXCR, TCRdb re-called the 5' RACE reads, giving one row per CDR3 protein. The sample lists a few hundred thousand distinct CDR3 sequences; 13% to 15% were seen once. This same sample was also part of a study on yellow fever vaccine responses in identical twins.

Material: CD4+ T cells sorted from blood. The sequence was obtained from a woman in her late teens or twenties in good health. The rearrangement joins TRBV4-1 to TRBJ2-2; 7 nucleotides agree with TRBD1. The DNA of the CDR3 is TGCGCCAGCAGCCAACCGGGACAGAAAGGCGGGGAGCTGTTTTTT. This codes for CASSQPGQKGGELFF.